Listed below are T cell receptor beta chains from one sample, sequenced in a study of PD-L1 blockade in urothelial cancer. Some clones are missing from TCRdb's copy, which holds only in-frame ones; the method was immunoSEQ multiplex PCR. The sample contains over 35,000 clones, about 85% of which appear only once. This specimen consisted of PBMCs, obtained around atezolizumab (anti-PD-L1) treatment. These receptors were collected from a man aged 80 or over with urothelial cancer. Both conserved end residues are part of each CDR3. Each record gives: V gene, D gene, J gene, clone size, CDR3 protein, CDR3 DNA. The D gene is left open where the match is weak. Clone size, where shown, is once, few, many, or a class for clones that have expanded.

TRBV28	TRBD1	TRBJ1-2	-	CASRPPSRDRGYGYTF	TGTGCCAGCAGGCCCCCCAGCCGGGACAGGGGGTATGGCTACACCTTC
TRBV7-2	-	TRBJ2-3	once	CASSQGLHTDTQYF	TGTGCCAGCAGCCAGGGACTTCACACAGATACGCAGTATTTT
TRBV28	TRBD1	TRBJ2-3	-	CASRKRQGTDTQYF	TGTGCCAGCAGAAAGAGACAGGGGACAGATACGCAGTATTTT
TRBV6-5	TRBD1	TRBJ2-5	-	CASSQGAQETQYF	TGTGCCAGCAGCCAGGGGGCGCAAGAGACCCAGTACTTC
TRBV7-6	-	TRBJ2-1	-	CASSLRGWTRDRVDYNEQFF	TGTGCCAGCAGCTTACGGGGTTGGACGAGGGATCGAGTTGACTACAATGAGCAGTTCTTC
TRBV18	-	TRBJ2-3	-	CASSPSRTDTQYF	TGTGCCAGCTCACCATCGAGAACAGATACGCAGTATTTT
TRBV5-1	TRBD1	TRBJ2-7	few	CASSITGTEYEQYF	TGCGCCAGCAGCATAACCGGGACAGAATACGAGCAGTACTTC
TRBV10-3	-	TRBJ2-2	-	CATRGSQGELFF	TGTGCCACCCGGGGTAGTCAGGGGGAGCTGTTTTTT
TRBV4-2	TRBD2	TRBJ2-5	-	CASSQELAGGPRAETQYF	TGTGCCAGCAGCCAAGAGTTGGCGGGAGGGCCACGAGCGGAGACCCAGTACTTC
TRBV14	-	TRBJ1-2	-	CASSQAVNLNYGYTF	TGTGCCAGCAGCCAAGCGGTCAACCTTAACTATGGCTACACCTTC
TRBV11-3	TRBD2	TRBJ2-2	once	CASSLEGASGIGGELFF	TGTGCCAGCAGCTTAGAAGGGGCTAGCGGGATCGGCGGGGAGCTGTTTTTT
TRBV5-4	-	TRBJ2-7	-	CASSGGRSYEQYF	TGTGCCAGCAGCGGAGGACGGAGCTACGAGCAGTACTTC
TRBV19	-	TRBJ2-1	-	CASSTRSTEQFF	TGTGCCAGTAGTACACGGTCCACTGAGCAGTTCTTC
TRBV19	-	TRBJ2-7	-	CASLAPYEQYF	TGTGCCAGCTTAGCACCCTACGAGCAGTACTTC
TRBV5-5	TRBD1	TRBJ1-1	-	CASSPQGAGNTEAFF	TGTGCCAGCAGCCCACAGGGGGCTGGGAACACTGAAGCTTTCTTT
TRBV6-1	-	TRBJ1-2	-	CASSEGQRNYGYTF	TGTGCCAGCAGTGAAGGACAGCGAAACTATGGCTACACCTTC
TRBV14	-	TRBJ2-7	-	CASSQVGAATYEQYF	TGTGCCAGCAGCCAAGTGGGCGCCGCTACCTACGAGCAGTACTTC